This TCR beta chain originates from a study of CD8 T cells in ankylosing spondylitis. Ten or more counts support this clonotype. The V segment lost 4 bases and the J segment 10 bases; nucleotides outside the gene matches: 3. Germline V gene data show CDR1 as SQVTM and CDR2 as ANQGSEA. This CDR3 spans 10 amino acids. Library preparation for TCR beta used quantitative 5'-RACE with molecular barcodes. TCRdb re-analysed the 5' RACE reads in MiXCR, keeping a single row per CDR3 protein. The sample consists of around 280,000 distinct CDR3 sequences, over 15% of them appearing once. Material: blood, either unsorted or a sorted T cell fraction (not recorded which). The source is a male donor with ankylosing spondylitis or in good health (not recorded which). The chain uses TRBV29-1 and TRBJ1-1; 7 bases align to TRBD1. CDR3 in amino acids: CSVVPGGAFF. CDR3 in DNA: TGCAGCGTTGTACCAGGGGGAGCTTTCTTT.